The 27 T cell receptor beta chains reported below all come from one sample, sequenced in a study of graft-versus-host responses after intestinal transplantation. TCRdb's copy holds only in-frame clones and misses some; the assay was immunoSEQ multiplex PCR. This table holds 15,000 to 20,000 clones, around 72% found once. Intraepithelial plus lamina propria lymphocytes were released by processing graft tissue. The input for sequencing was ileum tissue, taken around 20 days after intestinal transplant. These receptors were taken from a human patient who received an intestinal transplant, so some T cells may come from the graft donor.

V gene TRBV11-3 combines with J gene TRBJ2-5, with TRBD1 matching 10 bases. Germline V CDR1 and CDR2: SGHNT, YENEEA. V was pared by 5 bases and J by 9 bases, with 15 bases of the junction left unmatched. The CDR3 sequence is 16 residues long. The CDR3 loop reads CASSVRDRGPQGAQYF. CDR3 DNA: TGTGCCAGCAGCGTCCGGGACAGGGGACCTCAGGGGGCCCAGTACTTC.

The sample holds one count of this clone. This rearrangement joins TRBV19 to TRBJ1-5; D possibly corresponds to TRBD1 (6 bases). The V and J ends lost 9 bases and 4 bases respectively, with 25 bases between them. The germline CDR1 and CDR2 sequences are LNHDA and SQIVND (reference sequence). The CDR3 is made up of 17 amino acids. The CDR3 reads CASTTSSRDKVNQPQHF. The CDR3 nucleotides are TGTGCCAGCACTACTTCCTCCCGGGACAAAGTGAATCAGCCCCAGCATTTT.

The rearrangement joins TRBV6-5 to TRBJ2-1; 9 nucleotides align to TRBD2. Germline CDR1 is MNHEY and CDR2 is SVGAGI. V trimming: 4 bases; J trimming: 9 bases; junction bases outside the gene matches: 10. This CDR3 spans 15 amino acids. For the CDR3, the DNA is TGTGCCAGCAGTTTCCCGGCGGGGGGGCTGACTGAGCAGTTCTTC. Amino acid sequence: CASSFPAGGLTEQFF.

The V and J genes are TRBV19 and TRBJ2-7; 8 nucleotides align to TRBD2. With V trimmed by 0 bases and J by 2 bases, 6 bases remained unmatched. This CDR3 is built from 16 residues. Germline V lookup: CDR1 LNHDA, CDR2 SQIVND (reference sequence). The CDR3 sequence: CASSIDWLAGPYEQYF. CDR3 bases: TGTGCCAGTAGTATAGATTGGCTAGCGGGCCCCTACGAGCAGTACTTC.

The V gene is TRBV10-3, the J gene TRBJ1-2; the D is unclear. CDR3 length: 17 residues. CDR1 is ENHRY and CDR2 is SYGVKD in the germline V gene. V dropped 3 bases and J dropped 5 bases, with 22 bases sitting between them. The CDR3 region has the DNA TGTGCCATCAGTGATGTTGGTAACCTATTCGGGTTGTATGGCTACACCTTC. It yields the protein CAISDVGNLFGLYGYTF.

There are a few counts of this clone. V and J are TRBV4-2 and TRBJ2-3; a weak D match, TRBD1 (6 bases). V was shortened by 1 base and J by 6 bases, with 14 bases between the two germline ends. This CDR3 has 15 residues. Looked up from germline, CDR1 is LGHNA and CDR2 is YNFKEQ. The CDR3 coding sequence is TGTGCCAGCAGCCAAGGGGGGCTCCCGGGGGATACGCAGTATTTT. This sequence encodes CASSQGGLPGDTQYF.

The rearrangement links TRBV5-1 to TRBJ2-7, with TRBD2 as a possible D gene (5 bases). The J call is in doubt because the DNA end fits TRBJ2-1 better. The CDR3 runs 12 residues. Germline V gene data show CDR1 as SGHRS and CDR2 as YFSETQ. CDR3 region: CASSLGGNEQFF. The CDR3 coding sequence is TGCGCCAGCAGCTTGGGCGGGAATGAGCAGTTCTTC.

This rearrangement joins TRBV27 to TRBJ2-1, with TRBD2 as a possible D gene (5 bases). Germline CDR1 is MNHEY and CDR2 is SMNVEV (reference sequence). This CDR3 comprises 13 residues. Deletions cut 3 bases from V and 5 bases from J, with 8 bases between. The CDR3 region is CASSFGLNNEQFF. As DNA, the CDR3 is TGTGCCAGCAGTTTTGGACTCAACAATGAGCAGTTCTTC.

The V call is TRBV28, the J call TRBJ1-2, with TRBD1 as a possible D gene (6 bases). Between the trimmed V and J ends, which lost 6 bases and 1 base, there was a span of 9 bases. This CDR3 has 13 residues. Germline CDR1 reads MDHEN; CDR2 reads SYDVKM. The CDR3 region is CASRRGSNYGYTF. In DNA, the CDR3 is TGTGCCAGCAGGAGGGGGAGTAACTATGGCTACACCTTC.

The rearrangement joins TRBV30 to TRBJ2-5, with D maybe TRBD1 (5 bases). The CDR3 is 13 amino acids. Germline CDR1 is GTSNPN and CDR2 is SVGIG (reference sequence). The V gene lost 5 bases and the J gene lost 0 bases, with 10 bases spanning the gap. The CDR3 nucleotides are TGTGCCTGGTCTCACAGGTACCAAGAGACCCAGTACTTC. Translation gives CAWSHRYQETQYF.

This clone was counted between two and nine times. This chain joins TRBV29-1 and TRBJ2-7; 11 nucleotides align to TRBD2. Unmatched junction bases numbered 5, after V lost 6 bases and J lost 4 bases. Looked up from germline, CDR1 is SQVTM and CDR2 is ANQGSEA. CDR3 length: 13 residues. CDR3 sequence (DNA): TGCAGCGTGGGTAGCGGGAGGGTTTACGAGCAGTACTTC. Translation: CSVGSGRVYEQYF.

The rearrangement links TRBV9 to TRBJ1-1, with 9 positions matching TRBD1. The CDR3 length is 15 residues. J lost 1 base, V lost 4 bases, and 5 bases had no gene match. Germline CDR1 SGDLS, CDR2 YYNGEE. CDR3 nucleotides: TGTGCCAGCAGCCCCATGACAGGGGGGAACACTGAAGCTTTCTTT. This gives the protein CASSPMTGGNTEAFF. Filled out from reference TRBV9 and TRBJ1-1, the complete variable domain reads DSGVTQTPKHLITATGQRVTLRCSPRSGDLSVYWYQQSLDQGLQFLIQYYNGEERAKGNILERFSAQQFPDLHSELNLSSLELGDSALYFCASSPMTGGNTEAFFGQGTRLTVV.

CDR3 protein: CAWSVLDRRTEAFF. The CDR3 DNA reads TGTGCCTGGAGTGTACTCGACAGGCGGACTGAAGCTTTCTTT. V and J are TRBV30 and TRBJ1-1; D is perhaps TRBD1 (6 bases). Trimming shortened V by 0 bases and J by 5 bases, and 13 bases separated the two germline ends. The length of the CDR3 is 14 residues. Germline V gives CDR1 GTSNPN, CDR2 SVGIG (reference sequence).

V gene TRBV28 combines with J gene TRBJ1-5; a possible D gene is TRBD1 (6 bases). CDR1 is MDHEN and CDR2 is SYDVKM in the germline V gene. This CDR3 region has 16 residues. V lost 1 base, J lost 1 base, and 11 bases lay in between. The CDR3 region is CASSLFPGASNQPQHF. CDR3 nucleotides: TGTGCCAGCAGTTTATTCCCAGGGGCAAGCAATCAGCCCCAGCATTTT. Looking up the rest from reference TRBV28 and TRBJ1-5 gives the full variable domain: DVKVTQSSRYLVKRTGEKVFLECVQDMDHENMFWYRQDPGLGLRLIYFSYDVKMKEKGDIPEGYSVSREKKERFSLILESASTNQTSMYLCASSLFPGASNQPQHFGDGTRLSIL.

CDR3 DNA sequence: TGCGCCAGCAGCGCCGGTTGGGGGCACACTGAAGCTTTCTTT. This encodes CASSAGWGHTEAFF. The chain has TRBV10-1 and TRBJ1-1; D may be TRBD1 (6 bases). The CDR3 runs 14 residues. The V and J ends lost 6 bases and 3 bases respectively, with 14 bases between them. Germline V CDR1 and CDR2: WNHNN, SYGVQD (reference sequence).

This clone was detected a few times. This chain joins TRBV19 and TRBJ1-3, with 7 bases fitting TRBD1. CDR1 LNHDA and CDR2 SQIVND come from the germline V gene (reference sequence). This CDR3 comprises 14 residues. Trimming removed 9 bases from V and 1 base from J; junction bases left unmatched: 6. Written as DNA, the CDR3 is TGTGCCAGCCAACACAGGGGATCTGGAAACACCATATATTTT. Protein product: CASQHRGSGNTIYF.

This clone was observed a few times. J is TRBJ1-1 and V is TRBV6-5, with TRBD1 matching over 7 bases. The V and J ends lost 6 bases and 5 bases, in that order; junction bases with no gene match: 6. The CDR3 has 13 amino acids. The germline gives CDR1 MNHEY, CDR2 SVGAGI. In DNA form, the CDR3 reads TGTGCCAGCAGCAGGGGGTCTTGGACTGAAGCTTTCTTT. Its protein product is CASSRGSWTEAFF.

V usage is TRBV25-1 and J usage is TRBJ1-5, with 9 bases matching TRBD1. The germline V gene encodes CDR1 MGHDK and CDR2 SYGVNS. The CDR3 spans 15 residues. V was clipped by 6 bases and J by 2 bases; unmatched bases: 5. The CDR3 DNA is TGTGCCAGCAGCACAGGGGGCTCGGGCAATCAGCCCCAGCATTTT. Protein product: CASSTGGSGNQPQHF.

A few counts support this clone. The J gene is TRBJ2-7, the V gene TRBV4-1, with 10 bases that match TRBD1. CDR1 is MGHRA and CDR2 is YSYEKL in the germline V gene. This CDR3 has 15 amino acids. The junction had 9 bases not matched to a gene; V was cut back by 5 bases and J by 5 bases. The CDR3 nucleotides are TGCGCCAGCAGCGCCAGGACAGGGGGTTGGAACGAGCAGTACTTC. This codes for CASSARTGGWNEQYF.

This chain connects TRBV6-5 to TRBJ2-1, with 11 bases that match TRBD2. The CDR3 runs 16 residues. V lost 0 bases, J lost 4 bases, and 2 bases stayed unmatched. In germline, CDR1 is MNHEY, CDR2 SVGAGI. The CDR3 protein is CASSYSTSGAYNEQFF. CDR3 coding DNA: TGTGCCAGCAGTTACTCGACTAGCGGGGCTTACAATGAGCAGTTCTTC.

The chain links TRBV7-9 to TRBJ2-1; 7 bases agree with TRBD1. Germline CDR1 is SEHNR and CDR2 is FQNEAQ (reference sequence). The CDR3 length is 14 residues. V lost 5 bases to trimming and J lost 2 bases; unmatched junction nucleotides: 3. The CDR3 protein is CASSRDSPYNEQFF. Here the CDR3 DNA reads TGTGCCAGCAGCCGGGACAGCCCCTACAATGAGCAGTTCTTC.

J is TRBJ2-7 and V is TRBV6-5; 11 bases are a match to TRBD2. CDR1 and CDR2 (germline): MNHEY, SVGAGI. Unmatched junction bases numbered 7, after V lost 5 bases and J lost 7 bases. There are 14 residues in the CDR3. CDR3 amino acids: CASSTSGRVREQYF. DNA of the CDR3: TGTGCCAGCAGTACTAGCGGGAGAGTCCGGGAGCAGTACTTC.

This clone was detected only a few times. The chain carries TRBV13 and TRBJ1-2; TRBD1 is a possible D gene (5 bases). Trimming shortened V by 5 bases and J by 5 bases, and 15 bases separated the two germline ends. The CDR3 sequence is 14 residues long. Germline-derived CDR1 and CDR2 are PRHDT and FYEKMQ (reference sequence). The CDR3 bases are TGTGCCAGCAGCAGGGACTCTTGGGCATATGGCTACACCTTC. This encodes CASSRDSWAYGYTF.

This chain connects TRBV7-6 to TRBJ2-7, with D perhaps TRBD1 (6 bases). Germline CDR1 SGHVS, CDR2 FNYEAQ. The V and J ends lost 6 bases and 7 bases respectively, with 19 bases between them. The CDR3 covers 14 residues. The chain's CDR3 is CASSSTTGSWEQYF. The CDR3 DNA is TGTGCCAGCAGTTCAACAACAGGGTCGTGGGAGCAGTACTTC.

The gene calls are TRBV7-9 and TRBJ2-7; weak D call: TRBD1 (6 bases). Germline CDR1 reads SEHNR; CDR2 reads FQNEAQ (reference sequence). The length of the CDR3 is 13 residues. V lost 6 bases and J 1 base, leaving 10 bases between the germline ends. The CDR3 here is CASRPGHSYEQYF. The CDR3 DNA follows: TGTGCCAGCAGACCGGGACATTCCTACGAGCAGTACTTC.

About this clone: A clone one base away is much larger, so this may be a read error. V usage is TRBV4-3 and J usage is TRBJ2-7, with no clear D. The CDR3 contains 11 residues. Germline CDR1 and CDR2: LGHNA and YSLEER. V gave up 4 bases and J gave up 4 bases, with 5 bases separating them. This chain's CDR3 is CASSRGYEQYF. CDR3 in DNA: TGCGCCAGCAGCCGAGGATACGAGCAGTACTTC.

This clone was detected once. The rearrangement joins TRBV7-7 to TRBJ2-7; D may be TRBD2 (6 bases). V lost 5 bases, J lost 2 bases, and 13 bases lay in between. The CDR3 consists of 14 residues. The germline gives CDR1 SSHAT, CDR2 FNYEAQ (reference sequence). This CDR3 is CASSPGLGAYEQYF. DNA of the CDR3: TGTGCCAGCAGCCCGGGACTCGGCGCCTACGAGCAGTACTTC. Full variable domain (missing parts from reference TRBV7-7 and TRBJ2-7): GAGVSQSPRYKVTKRGQDVTLRCDPISSHATLYWYQQALGQGPEFLTYFNYEAQPDKSGLPSDRFSAERPEGSISTLTIQRTEQRDSAMYRCASSPGLGAYEQYFGPGTRLTVT.